One sample yielded the 21 T cell receptor beta chains listed below, sequenced in a study of long-term antiretroviral therapy in people with HIV. The assay, immunoSEQ v3.0, was run at survey level. The method was immunoSEQ multiplex PCR; TCRdb's version includes in-frame clones alone and lacks a portion of them. There are 42,000 or so clones in the sample; roughly nine tenths occur only once, and 3.5% to 4.5% lies in the top ten. The source was unsorted PBMCs, collected 1.2 years after starting antiretroviral therapy. These receptors all stem from a woman in her forties or fifties with HIV.

The chain couples TRBV19 to TRBJ1-1; D not resolved. CDR3 length: 13 amino acids. Per the germline V gene, CDR1 is LNHDA and CDR2 is SQIVND (reference sequence). The ends were cut back, 5 bases at V and 0 bases at J, with 7 bases in the middle. As DNA, the CDR3 is TGTGCCAGTAGTGAGGGCGTGAACACTGAAGCTTTCTTT. Its translation is CASSEGVNTEAFF. The entire variable domain, with the rest obtained from reference TRBV19 and TRBJ1-1, is as follows: DGGITQSPKYLFRKEGQNVTLSCEQNLNHDAMYWYRQDPGQGLRLIYYSQIVNDFQKGDIAEGYSVSREKKESFPLTVTSAQKNPTAFYLCASSEGVNTEAFFGQGTRLTVV.

This clone turned up a few times. The chain joins TRBV7-9 to TRBJ1-1; unclear D gene. Looked up from germline, CDR1 is SEHNR and CDR2 is FQNEAQ (reference sequence). This CDR3 contains 13 residues. Trimming left V 6 bases short and J 3 bases short, with 11 bases between. CDR3 amino acids: CASSFGPYTEAFF. The CDR3, as DNA: TGTGCCAGCAGTTTCGGACCTTACACTGAAGCTTTCTTT.

The J gene is TRBJ1-6, the V gene TRBV2; 11 bases agree with TRBD1. CDR3 length: 18 residues. Germline CDR1 is SNHLY and CDR2 is FYNNEI. J was trimmed by 0 bases and V by 6 bases; bases with no gene match: 7. CDR3 nucleotides: TGTGCCAGCAGCCCAGGGACAGGGGGGGGCTCCTATAATTCACCCCTCCACTTT. Amino acids: CASSPGTGGGSYNSPLHF.

The V and J genes are TRBV30 and TRBJ2-3, with TRBD2 identical over 9 bases. J gave up 4 bases and V 4 bases, and 9 bases lay outside the gene matches. This CDR3 comprises 15 residues. Germline CDR1 and CDR2: GTSNPN and SVGIG (reference sequence). The CDR3 sequence: CAWIKGLAGSDTQYF. DNA of the CDR3: TGTGCCTGGATCAAGGGACTAGCCGGGTCAGATACGCAGTATTTT. Full variable domain (rest looked up from reference TRBV30 and TRBJ2-3): SQTIHQWPATLVQPVGSPLSLECTVEGTSNPNLYWYRQAAGRGLQLLFYSVGIGQISSEVPQNLSASRPQDRQFILSSKKLLLSDSGFYLCAWIKGLAGSDTQYFGPGTRLTVL.

J is TRBJ2-6 and V is TRBV4-3, with a tentative D call TRBD2 (5 bases). The ends were cut back, 0 bases at V and 2 bases at J, with 8 bases in the middle. The germline gives CDR1 LGHNA, CDR2 YSLEER. CDR3 size: 16 residues. CDR3 in DNA: TGCGCCAGCAGCCAAGATCACGGGGCTGGGGCCAACGTCCTGACTTTC. As protein: CASSQDHGAGANVLTF.

The rearrangement links TRBV9 to TRBJ2-2; 8 nucleotides line up with TRBD1. Germline values: CDR1 SGDLS, CDR2 YYNGEE. V was clipped by 4 bases and J by 4 bases; unmatched bases: 6. This CDR3 region has 15 residues. The DNA of the CDR3 is TGTGCCAGCAGCCGGACAGGGAGTTTCACCGGGGAGCTGTTTTTT. Protein product: CASSRTGSFTGELFF.

The chain employs TRBV5-1 and TRBJ1-3; a possible D gene is TRBD1 (5 bases). Deletions cut 1 base from V and 3 bases from J, with 11 bases between. Per germline, CDR1 SGHRS and CDR2 YFSETQ. This CDR3 spans 15 amino acids. This CDR3 is CASSLSPGLGNTIYF. Written as DNA, the CDR3 is TGCGCCAGCAGCTTGTCACCGGGGCTTGGAAACACCATATATTTT. Full variable domain (outside the CDR3, taken from reference TRBV5-1 and TRBJ1-3): KAGVTQTPRYLIKTRGQQVTLSCSPISGHRSVSWYQQTPGQGLQFLFEYFSETQRNKGNFPGRFSGRQFSNSRSEMNVSTLELGDSALYLCASSLSPGLGNTIYFGEGSWLTVV.

V and J are TRBV6-7 and TRBJ1-6; D is unclear. TRBV6-7 is labeled an ORF, and its function is uncertain. V was trimmed by 8 bases and J by 0 bases, leaving 17 bases between them. The CDR3 sequence is 17 residues long. CDR3 in DNA: TGTGCCAGCGACGGTACAGCTACAAGCTCCTATAATTCACCCCTCCACTTT. Its translation is CASDGTATSSYNSPLHF.

This chain joins TRBV9 and TRBJ2-7, with D possibly TRBD2 on 7 matching bases. The CDR3 length is 15 residues. The germline V and J ends were trimmed by 3 bases and 4 bases, with 17 bases remaining between them. CDR1 is SGDLS and CDR2 is YYNGEE in the germline V gene. The CDR3 coding sequence is TGTGCCAGCAGCGGGTTGGGCGGGGGCCAATACGAGCAGTACTTC. It specifies CASSGLGGGQYEQYF.

The chain recombines TRBV10-3 with TRBJ1-1; D is ambiguous. The length of the CDR3 is 15 residues. Trimming pared 2 bases from V and 1 base from J, leaving 11 bases between. Germline V gives CDR1 ENHRY, CDR2 SYGVKD. The CDR3 sequence: CAISEVTGWNTEAFF. In DNA form, the CDR3 reads TGTGCCATCAGTGAGGTTACGGGGTGGAACACTGAAGCTTTCTTT.

The rearrangement uses TRBV6-5 and TRBJ1-2; D is possibly TRBD1 (5 bases). V was clipped by 5 bases and J by 10 bases, with 20 bases between them. CDR1 is MNHEY and CDR2 is SVGAGI in the germline V gene. There are 14 residues in the CDR3. The CDR3 DNA follows: TGTGCCAGCAGTCCTGAGGGGTTTAGTGAGGACTACACCTTC. It codes for CASSPEGFSEDYTF.

The J gene is TRBJ1-6, the V gene TRBV2, with 7 nucleotides matching TRBD1. The CDR3 contains 16 residues. Germline CDR1 reads SNHLY; CDR2 reads FYNNEI. Trimming removed 6 bases from V and 6 bases from J; junction bases left unmatched: 11. DNA of the CDR3: TGTGCCAGCAGCAGTTACAGGGGTGTAAGTAATTCACCCCTCCACTTT. Protein: CASSSYRGVSNSPLHF.

The chain is built from TRBV27 and TRBJ1-2; 7 nucleotides match TRBD1. Trimming took 6 bases from V and 4 from J; bases not matched to a gene: 8. Germline values: CDR1 MNHEY, CDR2 SMNVEV (reference sequence). The CDR3 runs to 14 residues. Here the CDR3 DNA reads TGTGCCAGCAGCCAAGGGGGACAGTCCTATGGCTACACCTTC. Translated: CASSQGGQSYGYTF.

The J gene is TRBJ1-2, the V gene TRBV30; weak D call: TRBD1 (5 bases). The CDR3 is made up of 13 amino acids. CDR1 and CDR2 from the germline V gene are GTSNPN and SVGIG (reference sequence). Trimming removed 2 bases from V and 2 bases from J, with 9 bases in between. CDR3 sequence reads: CAWSPGDNYGYTF. CDR3 nucleotides: TGTGCCTGGAGTCCCGGGGACAACTATGGCTACACCTTC.

This clone was counted a single time. Here the CDR3 reads CASSVVGGRPGYTF. For the CDR3, the DNA is TGTGCCAGCAGCGTAGTGGGGGGGCGACCTGGCTACACCTTC. V usage is TRBV9 and J usage is TRBJ1-2; tentative D call: TRBD1 (6 bases). Germline CDR1 reads SGDLS; CDR2 reads YYNGEE. V was pared by 0 bases and J by 7 bases, with 13 bases between. The CDR3 runs 14 residues.

The rearrangement uses TRBV5-1 and TRBJ2-5; 7 nucleotides align to TRBD1. Germline values: CDR1 SGHRS, CDR2 YFSETQ. The CDR3 consists of 14 residues. Trimming at V came to 2 bases and at J to 2 bases, leaving 3 bases not matched to a gene. CDR3 nucleotides: TGCGCCAGCAGCTTTGGGACAGAACAAGAGACCCAGTACTTC. Protein product: CASSFGTEQETQYF.

The gene calls are TRBV5-6 and TRBJ1-6, with 7 nucleotides matching TRBD1. CDR1 is SGHDT and CDR2 is YYEEEE in the germline V gene. The CDR3 runs to 15 residues. Trimming at V came to 4 bases and at J to 11 bases, leaving 12 bases not matched to a gene. The CDR3 here is CASSARQGAGAPLHF. Written as DNA, the CDR3 is TGTGCCAGCAGCGCCAGACAGGGAGCAGGTGCACCCCTCCACTTT. The variable domain in full, completed from reference TRBV5-6 and TRBJ1-6, reads DAGVTQSPTHLIKTRGQQVTLRCSPKSGHDTVSWYQQALGQGPQFIFQYYEEEERQRGNFPDRFSGHQFPNYSSELNVNALLLGDSALYLCASSARQGAGAPLHFGNGTRLTVT.

This sequence joins TRBV19 and TRBJ1-1, with a weak D call TRBD1 (5 bases). The germline gives CDR1 LNHDA, CDR2 SQIVND (reference sequence). The CDR3 has 14 amino acids. V was trimmed by 3 bases and J by 0 bases, leaving 8 bases between them. DNA of the CDR3: TGTGCCAGTAGTATTCAGGGCGTGAACACTGAAGCTTTCTTT. Encoded protein: CASSIQGVNTEAFF. The complete variable domain, with remaining parts taken from reference TRBV19 and TRBJ1-1, reads DGGITQSPKYLFRKEGQNVTLSCEQNLNHDAMYWYRQDPGQGLRLIYYSQIVNDFQKGDIAEGYSVSREKKESFPLTVTSAQKNPTAFYLCASSIQGVNTEAFFGQGTRLTVV.

The chain couples TRBV4-1 to TRBJ1-1; D might be TRBD1 (5 bases). In germline, CDR1 is MGHRA, CDR2 YSYEKL. CDR3 length: 14 amino acids. With 0 bases removed from V and 8 bases from J, the gap between germline ends came to 13 bases. The CDR3 is CASSQEEARTEAFF. The CDR3 DNA reads as TGCGCCAGCAGCCAAGAAGAGGCAAGGACAGAAGCTTTCTTT.

The gene calls are TRBV5-6 and TRBJ1-1; 10 nucleotides align to TRBD1. CDR1 and CDR2 from the germline V gene are SGHDT and YYEEEE. The V segment lost 4 bases and the J segment 5 bases; nucleotides outside the gene matches: 8. The CDR3 runs to 15 residues. The CDR3 loop is CASSGGQGVQTEAFF. As DNA, the CDR3 is TGTGCCAGCAGCGGCGGACAGGGGGTGCAGACTGAAGCTTTCTTT.

Here the CDR3 DNA reads TGTGCCAGCAGTCGCCAACAGGGAGTCAATGAGCAGTTCTTC. Its translation: CASSRQQGVNEQFF. V is TRBV27 and J is TRBJ2-1; the D gene is possibly TRBD1 (6 bases). The CDR3 length is 14 residues. Deletions cut 5 bases from V and 6 bases from J, with 14 bases between. Germline CDR1 reads MNHEY; CDR2 reads SMNVEV (reference sequence).